This T cell receptor beta chain was identified in a study of post-analysis software for immune sequencing data. About the research overall: Relapsing-remitting, secondary progressive and progressive-relapsing forms of multiple sclerosis all featured among disease courses. Broader study findings: A few TRBV segments (TRBV5-6, TRBV5-1 and TRBV20-1 among them) occurred more frequently in patients than in controls. The F measure placed samples prepared in the same batch into strongly shared clusters. A significant reduction in normalized Chao1 diversity was observed in multiple sclerosis patients versus controls.

The CDR3 has 15 amino acids. The germline V gene encodes CDR1 SGHRS and CDR2 YFSETQ. V was clipped by 0 bases and J by 3 bases; unmatched bases: 6. This clonotype was observed a few times. Antigen unknown. Included in the TCR beta cDNA libraries were unique molecular identifiers. Input amounts of roughly 0.85 to 10 million T cells were used. These gave approximately 500,000 cDNA molecules, so each molecule approximated one T cell. TCRdb reprocessed the PCR reads via MiXCR and lists one record per CDR3 protein. Among roughly 400,000 distinct CDR3 sequences, more than 30% were seen once, and the ten largest hold 6% to 9%.

The material sequenced was blood. The TCR was taken from a girl between 2 and 10 years old with multiple sclerosis. J is TRBJ2-7 and V is TRBV5-1; 7 nucleotides match TRBD1. The CDR3 reads CASSLDLRQGYEQYF. CDR3 nucleotide sequence: TGCGCCAGCAGCTTGGATTTGAGACAGGGCTACGAGCAGTACTTC. Full variable domain (remainder filled in from reference TRBV5-1 and TRBJ2-7): KAGVTQTPRYLIKTRGQQVTLSCSPISGHRSVSWYQQTPGQGLQFLFEYFSETQRNKGNFPGRFSGRQFSNSRSEMNVSTLELGDSALYLCASSLDLRQGYEQYFGPGTRLTVT.